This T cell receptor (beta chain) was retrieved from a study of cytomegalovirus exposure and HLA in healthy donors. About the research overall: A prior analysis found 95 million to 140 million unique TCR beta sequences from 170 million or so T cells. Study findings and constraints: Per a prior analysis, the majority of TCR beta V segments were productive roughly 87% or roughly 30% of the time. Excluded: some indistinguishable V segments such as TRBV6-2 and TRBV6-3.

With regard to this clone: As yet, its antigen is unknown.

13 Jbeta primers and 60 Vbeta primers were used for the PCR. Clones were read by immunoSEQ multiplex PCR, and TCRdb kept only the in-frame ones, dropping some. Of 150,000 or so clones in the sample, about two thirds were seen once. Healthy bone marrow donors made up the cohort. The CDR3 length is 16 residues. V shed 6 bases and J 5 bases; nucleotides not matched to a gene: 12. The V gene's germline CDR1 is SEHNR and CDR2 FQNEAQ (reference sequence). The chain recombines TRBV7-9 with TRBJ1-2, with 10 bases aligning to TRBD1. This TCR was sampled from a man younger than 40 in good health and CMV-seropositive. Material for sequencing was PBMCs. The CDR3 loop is CASSSSVTGGAYGYTF. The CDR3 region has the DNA TGTGCCAGCAGTTCTTCCGTGACAGGGGGCGCGTATGGCTACACCTTC.